This record covers a single TCR beta chain. Its antigen remains unknown. This specimen belongs to a study of cytomegalovirus exposure and HLA in healthy donors. Findings and limits, study-wide: Across HLA loci, a later analysis found differing TCR association rates, with DRB1 most and HLA-C fewest. Roughly even sequencing depth across donors was the assumption behind the presence/absence analyses. The study reported that TCR beta sequences accurately predicted HLA-A and HLA-B alleles in most subjects. Common viral pathogens (according to a later analysis) appeared linked to several of the most significant clusters.

With 8 bases removed from V and 5 bases from J, the gap between germline ends came to 15 bases. Germline V CDR1 and CDR2: ENHRY, SYGVKD. The CDR3 is 13 residues long. PCR amplification relied on 60 Vbeta primers (plus 13 Jbeta primers). The repertoire was sequenced with immunoSEQ multiplex PCR; TCRdb's copy has only in-frame clones and lacks some. The sample lists some 130,000 clones, 79% occurring once. The rearrangement uses TRBV10-3 and TRBJ1-1, with D perhaps matching TRBD1 (5 bases). The TCR comes from a man aged 35 to 55 in good health and CMV-seropositive. The sample comprised PBMCs. This chain's CDR3 is CAIGGVGVTEAFF. The CDR3 DNA reads TGTGCCATCGGGGGGGTGGGCGTTACTGAAGCTTTCTTT.